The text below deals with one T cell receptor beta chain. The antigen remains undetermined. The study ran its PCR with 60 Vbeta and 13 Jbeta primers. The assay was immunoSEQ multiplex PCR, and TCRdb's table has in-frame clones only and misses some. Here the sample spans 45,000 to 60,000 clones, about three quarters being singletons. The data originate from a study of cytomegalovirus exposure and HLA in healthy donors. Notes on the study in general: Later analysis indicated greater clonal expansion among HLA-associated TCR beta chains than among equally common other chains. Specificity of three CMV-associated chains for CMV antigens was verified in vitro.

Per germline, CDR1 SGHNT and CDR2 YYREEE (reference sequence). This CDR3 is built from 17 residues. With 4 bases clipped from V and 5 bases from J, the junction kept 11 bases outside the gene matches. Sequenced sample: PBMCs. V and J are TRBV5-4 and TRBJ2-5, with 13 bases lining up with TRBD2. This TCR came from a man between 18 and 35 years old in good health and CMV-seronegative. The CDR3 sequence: CASSAGTSGRDGETQYF. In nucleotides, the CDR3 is TGTGCCAGCAGCGCCGGCACTAGCGGGAGGGACGGGGAGACCCAGTACTTC.